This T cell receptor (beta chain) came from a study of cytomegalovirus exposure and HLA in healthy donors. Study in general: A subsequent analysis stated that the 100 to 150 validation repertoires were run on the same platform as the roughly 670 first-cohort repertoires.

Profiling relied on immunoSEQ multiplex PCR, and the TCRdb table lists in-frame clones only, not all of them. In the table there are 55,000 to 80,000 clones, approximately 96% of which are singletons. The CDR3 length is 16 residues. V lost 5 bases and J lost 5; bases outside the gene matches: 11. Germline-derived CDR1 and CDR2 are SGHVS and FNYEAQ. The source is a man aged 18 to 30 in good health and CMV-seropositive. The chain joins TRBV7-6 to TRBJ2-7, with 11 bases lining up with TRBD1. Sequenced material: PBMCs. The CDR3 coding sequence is TGTGCCAGCAGCGCGACCACCGGGACAGGGGGTGACGAGCAGTACTTC. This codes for CASSATTGTGGDEQYF.